This T cell receptor beta chain was observed in a study of molecular identifiers for immune sequencing clone quantification. After removal of 1 base from V and 7 bases from J, the junction contained 5 bases not matched to a gene. The V gene's germline CDR1 is SGHVS and CDR2 FNYEAQ. The CDR3 is 15 residues long. Previously described methods and listed TCR primers were employed for the bulk TCR libraries. TCRdb redid the calling of the PCR reads with MiXCR, one entry per CDR3 protein. Here the sample spans about 65,000 distinct CDR3 sequences, less than 20% being singletons. Overall study findings and caveats: Jurkat TCR RNA spiked in from one cell (amid 960,000 or so naive cells) was reportedly detectable.

Worth noting for this clonotype: Its antigen is currently unknown.

V gene TRBV7-6 combines with J gene TRBJ2-1; 9 positions agree with TRBD1. This TCR came from a human donor in good health. Some libraries in this study had Jurkat cell RNA spiked in. The sequenced material came from naive CD8+ T cells from blood, with Jurkat cell RNA spiked in. Subset: FACS-sorted CD8+CD4-CCR7+CD45RA+ naive T cells. In DNA, the CDR3 is TGTGCCAGCAGCTTAGAACAGGGGGCCGGTAATGAGCAGTTCTTC. Translation gives CASSLEQGAGNEQFF. The full variable domain, in which reference TRBV7-6 and TRBJ2-1 provide the parts outside the CDR3, is GAGVSQSPRYKVTKRGQDVALRCDPISGHVSLYWYRQALGQGPEFLTYFNYEAQQDKSGLPNDRFSAERPEGSISTLTIQRTEQRDSAMYRCASSLEQGAGNEQFFGPGTRLTVL.